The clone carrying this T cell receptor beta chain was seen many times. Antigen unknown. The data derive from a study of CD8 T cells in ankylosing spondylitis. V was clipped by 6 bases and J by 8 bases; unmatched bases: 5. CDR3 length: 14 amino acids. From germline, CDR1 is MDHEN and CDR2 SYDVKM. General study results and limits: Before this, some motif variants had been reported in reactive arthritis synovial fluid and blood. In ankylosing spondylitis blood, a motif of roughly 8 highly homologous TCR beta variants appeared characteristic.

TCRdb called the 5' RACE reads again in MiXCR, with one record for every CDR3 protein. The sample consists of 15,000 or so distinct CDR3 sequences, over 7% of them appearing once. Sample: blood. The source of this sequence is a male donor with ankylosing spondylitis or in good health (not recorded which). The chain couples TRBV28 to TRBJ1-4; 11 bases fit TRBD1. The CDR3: CASRGQGANEKLFF. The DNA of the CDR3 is TGTGCCAGCAGAGGACAGGGGGCGAACGAAAAACTGTTTTTT.